These T cell receptor beta chains were read from a single sample in a study of PD-1 blockade in classical Hodgkin lymphoma. Profiled with immunoSEQ multiplex PCR; TCRdb holds only in-frame clones, not every one. The data show about 23,000 clones, roughly 90% seen once. This specimen consisted of peripheral blood mononuclear cells (PBMCs), obtained before the fourth cycle of nivolumab. All receptors come from a human donor with classical Hodgkin lymphoma. The CDR3 runs from the conserved cysteine through the conserved F or W. The D gene is left open where the match is weak. The size entry is marked missing in some rows and otherwise reads once, few, many or a size class.

d_gene	abundance	v_gene	j_gene	CDR3nt	CDR3aa
TRBD2	.	TRBV11-2	TRBJ2-3	TGTGCCAGCAGCTTATGGAGCGGGATCCCAGATACGCAGTATTTT	CASSLWSGIPDTQYF
.	.	TRBV27	TRBJ2-3	TGTGCCAGCAGTCCCGAGACCTCCACAGATACGCAGTATTTT	CASSPETSTDTQYF
TRBD1	.	TRBV19	TRBJ1-5	TGTGCCAGTAGTATAGATTTCGGGACAGGGGGTAATCAGCCCCAGCATTTT	CASSIDFGTGGNQPQHF
.	once	TRBV7-3	TRBJ2-5	TGTGCCAGCAGTGAAGAGACCCAGTACTTC	CASSEETQYF
.	.	TRBV9	TRBJ2-5	TGTGCCAGCAGCGTAGAATATTTTGGGGGCAGGGGCCGAGAGACCCAGTACTTC	CASSVEYFGGRGRETQYF
.	.	TRBV5-1	TRBJ2-3	TGCGCCAGCAGCTTGGTGGCAGGGTCAGATACGCAGTATTTT	CASSLVAGSDTQYF
TRBD1	.	TRBV6-1	TRBJ1-5	TGTGCCAGCAGTGAAGGGACAGGGGGACGGCAGCCCCAGCATTTT	CASSEGTGGRQPQHF
.	.	TRBV18	TRBJ2-5	TGTGCCAGCTCACCACTTGGGGTCCAAGAGACCCAGTACTTC	CASSPLGVQETQYF
.	.	TRBV2	TRBJ1-5	TGTGCCAGCAGTGAAGTGGGGGCACCTAGCAATCAGCCCCAGCATTTT	CASSEVGAPSNQPQHF
TRBD2	.	TRBV4-2	TRBJ2-7	TGTGCCAGCAGCCAACCGGGACTAGATAACGAGCAGTACTTC	CASSQPGLDNEQYF
.	.	TRBV7-9	TRBJ1-3	TGTGCCAGCAGCTTAGGGCACCACGACGGAAACACCATATATTTT	CASSLGHHDGNTIYF
.	.	TRBV19	TRBJ2-5	TGTGCCAGTAGTATCAAGCGGCAAGAGACCCAGTACTTC	CASSIKRQETQYF
TRBD2	.	TRBV4-1	TRBJ2-2	TGCGCCAGCAGCCGCCTCCCGGGGAGGGTGGAGACCGGGGAGCTGTTTTTT	CASSRLPGRVETGELFF
TRBD2	.	TRBV7-2	TRBJ2-1	TGTGCCAGCAGCTTAGACGGGGGGGGCTCCTACAATGAGCAGTTCTTC	CASSLDGGGSYNEQFF
.	.	TRBV6-5	TRBJ1-2	TGTGCCAGCAGTTACTTCGACGGGGCCTGGGGTGGCTACACCTTC	CASSYFDGAWGGYTF
TRBD1	.	TRBV10-2	TRBJ2-7	TGCGCCAGCAGAAGCGGACAGGGGGCCTACGAGCAGTACTTC	CASRSGQGAYEQYF
TRBD1	.	TRBV18	TRBJ1-2	TGTGCCAGCCATGGGACAGGGACTAACTATGGCTACACCTTC	CASHGTGTNYGYTF
.	once	TRBV19	TRBJ1-1	TGTGCCAGTAGTCAGTTCAAGGGCCCAATGGTGAACACTGAAGCTTTCTTT	CASSQFKGPMVNTEAFF
TRBD2	once	TRBV5-6	TRBJ2-1	TGTGCCAGCAGCTTGGAGGGACTAGCGGGGTTCAATGAGCAGTTCTTC	CASSLEGLAGFNEQFF
TRBD1	.	TRBV11-3	TRBJ2-2	TGTGCCAGCAGCTTCCGAGGACAGGGAACCGGGGAGCTGTTTTTT	CASSFRGQGTGELFF
TRBD2	.	TRBV7-3	TRBJ2-7	TGTGCCAGCAGCTTATCTAGCGGGACATGGGGTGGCGAGCAGTACTTC	CASSLSSGTWGGEQYF
.	.	TRBV6-1	TRBJ1-2	TGTGCCAGCAGTGAAGGCAAGGGTGTCTATGGCTACACCTTC	CASSEGKGVYGYTF
.	.	TRBV12-2	TRBJ2-1	.	CASRYASVGLGAYNEQFF
.	.	TRBV12-5	TRBJ2-5	TGTGCTAGTGTCCTAGGAGGGACAGAGACCCAGTACTTC	CASVLGGTETQYF
.	.	TRBV28	TRBJ2-3	TGTGCCAGCAGTTTCTCGCCTCATTTCCAAACCTCTAGCACAGATACGCAGTATTTT	CASSFSPHFQTSSTDTQYF
.	.	TRBV2	TRBJ1-2	TGTGCCAGCAGTGTTTCCCAGGGATCCTATGGCTACACCTTC	CASSVSQGSYGYTF
.	.	TRBV4-2	TRBJ2-4	TGTGCCAGCAGCCAATCCTGGGAAGGACAGTCCAAAAACATTCAGTACTTC	CASSQSWEGQSKNIQYF
.	.	TRBV6-6	TRBJ1-1	TGTGCCAGCAGTCACCTCCCGCGGACAAGCAACACTGAAGCTTTCTTT	CASSHLPRTSNTEAFF
.	.	TRBV4-1	TRBJ1-3	TGCGCCAGCAGCCTTGGACTATCCTCTGGAAACACCATATATTTT	CASSLGLSSGNTIYF
.	.	TRBV7-8	TRBJ2-7	TGTGCCAGCAGCTTAGGTGGGCTATTTGAGCAGTACTTC	CASSLGGLFEQYF
TRBD2	.	TRBV28	TRBJ2-7	TGTGCCAGCAGACCCGGGACTAGCGGGGGGGCGGGCGAGCAGTACTTC	CASRPGTSGGAGEQYF
TRBD2	.	TRBV5-1	TRBJ2-3	TGCGCCAGCAGGGGGACTAGCGGCACAGATACGCAGTATTTT	CASRGTSGTDTQYF
TRBD2	few	TRBV6-6	TRBJ2-3	TGTGCCAGCAGTTACGGCGGGAGTGCAGATACGCAGTATTTT	CASSYGGSADTQYF
.	.	TRBV6-1	TRBJ1-5	TGTGCCAGCAGTGAAGTAAGGATGGATCAGCCCCAGCATTTT	CASSEVRMDQPQHF
TRBD2	.	TRBV9	TRBJ2-3	TGTGCCAGCAGCGTGACTAGCGGCTTTACCACAGATACGCAGTATTTT	CASSVTSGFTTDTQYF
.	.	TRBV5-1	TRBJ1-1	TGCGCCAGCAGCTTATTCACACGGAACACTGAAGCTTTCTTT	CASSLFTRNTEAFF
.	.	TRBV6-5	TRBJ2-7	TGTGCCAGCAGTCTACAGGGATTTAACGAGCAGTACTTC	CASSLQGFNEQYF
TRBD2	.	TRBV5-4	TRBJ2-3	TGTGCCAGCAGCAGGGCACTAGCGGGAGAGACAGATACGCAGTATTTT	CASSRALAGETDTQYF
.	.	TRBV7-6	TRBJ2-3	TGTGCCAGCAGCCTAACGGATACGCAGTATTTT	CASSLTDTQYF
.	.	TRBV21-1	TRBJ2-7	TGTGCCAGCAGCAACCTCGAACAGTGGACGCCCTACGAGCAGTACTTC	CASSNLEQWTPYEQYF